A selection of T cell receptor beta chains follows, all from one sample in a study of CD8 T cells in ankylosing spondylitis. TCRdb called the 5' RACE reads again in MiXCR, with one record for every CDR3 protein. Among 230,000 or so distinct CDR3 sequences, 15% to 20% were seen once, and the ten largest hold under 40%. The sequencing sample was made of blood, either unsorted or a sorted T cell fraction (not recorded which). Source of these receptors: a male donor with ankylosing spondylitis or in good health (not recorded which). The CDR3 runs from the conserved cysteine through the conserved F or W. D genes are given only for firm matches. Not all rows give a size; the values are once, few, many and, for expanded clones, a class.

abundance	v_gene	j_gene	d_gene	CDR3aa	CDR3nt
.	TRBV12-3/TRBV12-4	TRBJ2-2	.	CASTGVGRSNTGELFF	TGTGCCAGCACCGGGGTAGGCAGGTCGAACACCGGGGAGCTGTTTTTT
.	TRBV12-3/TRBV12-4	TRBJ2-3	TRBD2	CASSPTSATDTQYF	TGTGCCAGCAGTCCTACTAGCGCCACAGATACGCAGTATTTT
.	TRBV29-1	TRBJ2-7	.	CSVGDLTYEQYF	TGCAGCGTTGGTGACTTGACCTACGAGCAGTACTTC
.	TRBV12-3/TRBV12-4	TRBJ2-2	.	CASSTYTDKGTGELFF	TGTGCCAGCAGCACCTACACGGATAAGGGCACCGGGGAGCTGTTTTTT
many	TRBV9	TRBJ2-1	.	CASSVTLVGGDEQFF	TGTGCCAGCAGCGTGACCCTCGTAGGGGGAGATGAGCAGTTCTTC
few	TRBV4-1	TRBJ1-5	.	CASSQVYGIPSQPQHF	TGCGCCAGCAGCCAGGTATATGGGATACCGAGTCAGCCCCAGCATTTT
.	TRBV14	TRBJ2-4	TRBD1	CASSQVIGTANIQYF	TGTGCCAGCAGCCAGGTAATCGGGACAGCAAACATTCAGTACTTC
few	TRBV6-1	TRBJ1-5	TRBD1	CASSEAQDRGLIQPQHF	TGTGCCAGCAGTGAAGCGCAGGACAGGGGGCTCATCCAGCCCCAGCATTTT
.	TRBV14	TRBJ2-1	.	CASSHVGEQFF	TGTGCCAGCAGCCACGTCGGGGAGCAGTTCTTC
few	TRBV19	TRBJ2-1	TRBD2	CASSTLAVYNEQFF	TGTGCCAGTAGTACCCTAGCGGTCTACAATGAGCAGTTCTTC
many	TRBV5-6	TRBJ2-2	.	CASSTGDRYTGELFF	TGTGCCAGCAGCACAGGTGACAGATACACCGGGGAGCTGTTTTTT
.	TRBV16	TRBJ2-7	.	CASSPNLGLHYEQYF	TGTGCCAGCAGCCCCAACTTGGGGTTGCACTACGAGCAGTACTTC
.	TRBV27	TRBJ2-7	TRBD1	CASSPGQEEGEQYF	TGTGCCAGCAGCCCGGGACAGGAAGAGGGCGAGCAGTACTTC
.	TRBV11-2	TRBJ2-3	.	CASSVGTPITIDTQYF	TGTGCCAGCAGCGTCGGGACTCCCATAACCATAGATACGCAGTATTTT
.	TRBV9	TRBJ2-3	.	CASSAPPGGQDTQYF	TGTGCCAGCAGCGCCCCCCCAGGGGGGCAAGATACGCAGTATTTT
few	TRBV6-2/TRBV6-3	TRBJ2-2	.	CASSYPRLWDTGELFF	TGTGCCAGCAGTTACCCGAGGCTCTGGGACACCGGGGAGCTGTTTTTT
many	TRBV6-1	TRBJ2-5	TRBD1	CASSLLGQGKETQYF	TGTGCCAGCAGTCTATTGGGACAGGGTAAAGAGACCCAGTACTTC
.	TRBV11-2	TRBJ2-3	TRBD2	CASSQDARLAPITGTDTQYF	TGTGCCAGCAGCCAAGACGCAAGACTAGCGCCAATCACAGGGACAGATACGCAGTATTTT
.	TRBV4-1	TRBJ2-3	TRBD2	CASSQPGGDTQYF	TGCGCCAGCAGCCAGCCGGGGGGAGATACGCAGTATTTT
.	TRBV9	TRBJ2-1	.	CASSVVSSASSYNEQFF	TGTGCCAGCAGCGTAGTCTCCTCGGCCAGCTCCTACAATGAGCAGTTCTTC
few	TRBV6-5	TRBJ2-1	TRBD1	CASSYATGESSYNEQFF	TGTGCCAGCAGTTACGCGACAGGGGAGAGCTCCTACAATGAGCAGTTCTTC
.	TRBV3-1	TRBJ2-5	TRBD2	CASSQDGEIAGFETQYF	TGTGCCAGCAGCCAAGACGGGGAGATAGCGGGATTTGAGACCCAGTACTTC
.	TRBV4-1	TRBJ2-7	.	CASSHQTTGIYYEQYF	TGCGCCAGCAGCCACCAGACTACCGGAATCTACTACGAGCAGTACTTC
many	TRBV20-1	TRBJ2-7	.	CSATGPSYEQYF	TGCAGTGCCACAGGGCCTTCCTACGAGCAGTACTTC
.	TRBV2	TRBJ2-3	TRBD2	CASRGTSGSGTDTQYF	TGTGCCAGCAGGGGGACTAGCGGGTCGGGCACAGATACGCAGTATTTT
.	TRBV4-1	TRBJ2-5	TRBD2	CASSHRRGAGADQETQYF	TGCGCCAGCAGCCACCGGAGAGGGGCGGGAGCAGACCAAGAGACCCAGTACTTC
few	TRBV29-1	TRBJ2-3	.	CSGGPGLRAQDTQYF	TGCAGCGGGGGCCCCGGTCTGCGCGCTCAAGATACGCAGTATTTT
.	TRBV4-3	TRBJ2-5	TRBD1	CASSQRGGVETQYF	TGCGCCAGCAGCCAAAGAGGGGGCGTCGAGACCCAGTACTTC
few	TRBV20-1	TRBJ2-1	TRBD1	CSAAPGTGVWDEQFF	TGCAGTGCTGCGCCCGGGACAGGGGTTTGGGATGAGCAGTTCTTC
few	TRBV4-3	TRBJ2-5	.	CASGDTTGETQYF	TGCGCCAGCGGGGACACGACGGGAGAGACCCAGTACTTC
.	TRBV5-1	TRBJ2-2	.	CASSTVWETGGELFF	TGCGCCAGCAGTACCGTTTGGGAGACGGGCGGGGAGCTGTTTTTT
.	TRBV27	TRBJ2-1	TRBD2	CASSFAGTSDYNEQFF	TGTGCCAGCAGTTTTGCCGGGACTAGCGATTACAATGAGCAGTTCTTC
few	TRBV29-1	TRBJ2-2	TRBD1	CSVGVRGTGGRTGELFF	TGCAGCGTGGGTGTTCGTGGCACAGGGGGCCGGACCGGGGAGCTGTTTTTT
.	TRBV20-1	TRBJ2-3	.	CSGRGFPLSTLRTQISTDTQYF	TGCAGTGGGCGTGGGTTCCCGCTTAGCACGCTGCGTACTCAGATTAGCACAGATACGCAGTATTTT
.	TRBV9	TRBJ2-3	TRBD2	CASSVVFSGSTDTQYF	TGTGCCAGCAGCGTAGTTTTTAGCGGGAGCACAGATACGCAGTATTTT
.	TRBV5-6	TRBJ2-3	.	CASSVRSYTDTQYF	TGTGCCAGCAGCGTACGCAGTTACACAGATACGCAGTATTTT
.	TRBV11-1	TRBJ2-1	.	CASSLARVRDLNEQFF	TGTGCCAGCAGCTTAGCGAGAGTCCGGGACCTCAATGAGCAGTTCTTC
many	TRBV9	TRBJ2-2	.	CASSPDGGELFF	TGTGCCAGCAGCCCGGATGGCGGGGAGCTGTTTTTT
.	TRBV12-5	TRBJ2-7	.	CASDNNYSYEQYF	TGTGCTAGTGATAACAACTACTCCTACGAGCAGTACTTC
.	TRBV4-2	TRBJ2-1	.	CASSQGRGTSNEQFF	TGTGCCAGCAGCCAAGGAAGGGGCACCTCCAATGAGCAGTTCTTC
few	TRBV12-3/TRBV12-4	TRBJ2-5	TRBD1	CASSGATRTGQETQYF	TGTGCCAGCAGTGGGGCTACTAGGACAGGCCAAGAGACCCAGTACTTC
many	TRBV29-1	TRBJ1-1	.	CSVEGGVSNTEAFF	TGCAGCGTTGAAGGTGGGGTCTCGAACACTGAAGCTTTCTTT
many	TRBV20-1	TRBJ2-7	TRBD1	CSARQGVSEQYF	TGCAGTGCCAGACAGGGGGTAAGCGAGCAGTACTTC
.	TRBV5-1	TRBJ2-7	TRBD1	CASSLGQGMSYEQYF	TGCGCCAGCAGCTTGGGACAGGGGATGTCCTACGAGCAGTACTTC
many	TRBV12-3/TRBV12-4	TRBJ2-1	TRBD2	CASSLASGKYNEQFF	TGTGCCAGCAGTTTAGCTAGCGGGAAGTACAATGAGCAGTTCTTC
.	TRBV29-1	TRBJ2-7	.	CSVDVPGPTYEQYF	TGCAGCGTTGACGTACCGGGACCAACCTACGAGCAGTACTTC